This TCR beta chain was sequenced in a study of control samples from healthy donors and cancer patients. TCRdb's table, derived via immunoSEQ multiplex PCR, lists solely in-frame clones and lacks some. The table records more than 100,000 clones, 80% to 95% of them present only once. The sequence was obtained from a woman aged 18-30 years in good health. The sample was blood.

Here the CDR3 reads CASSLKTGGLSEQFF. The CDR3 DNA is TGTGCCAGCAGCTTAAAGACGGGGGGCCTTTCTGAGCAGTTCTTC. The chain combines TRBV7-2 with TRBJ2-1, with D possibly TRBD2 on 7 matching bases. The CDR3 runs to 15 residues. Germline CDR1 is SGHTA and CDR2 is FQGNSA. The V end was cut by 2 bases, the J end by 9 bases, with 17 bases between.